These 29 T cell receptor beta chains originate from one sample sequenced in a study of blood T cell repertoires in COVID-19. Data came from immunoSEQ multiplex PCR; TCRdb stores just in-frame clones and leaves some out. The sample yields 110,000 or so clones, more than 85% seen once. The sequenced sample was peripheral blood. Receptor source: a human donor with acute or convalescent COVID-19. The donor label of this sample is uncertain.

The chain employs TRBV29-1 and TRBJ2-1, with D possibly TRBD1 on 6 matching bases. Trimming took 3 bases from V and 7 from J, leaving 13 bases between them. The CDR3 length is 13 residues. Germline values: CDR1 SQVTM, CDR2 ANQGSEA. This chain's CDR3 is CSVDEARGNEQFF. The DNA for the CDR3 is TGCAGCGTTGACGAGGCCAGGGGTAATGAGCAGTTCTTC.

The chain joins TRBV19 to TRBJ2-3, with a possible D match to TRBD2 (5 bases). Trimming pared 6 bases from V and 8 bases from J, leaving 12 bases between. The germline gives CDR1 LNHDA, CDR2 SQIVND (reference sequence). This CDR3 is built from 12 residues. CDR3 amino acids: CASRVGDGTQYF. CDR3 DNA: TGTGCCAGTAGGGTGGGAGATGGTACGCAGTATTTT. The full variable domain, completed using reference TRBV19 and TRBJ2-3, is DGGITQSPKYLFRKEGQNVTLSCEQNLNHDAMYWYRQDPGQGLRLIYYSQIVNDFQKGDIAEGYSVSREKKESFPLTVTSAQKNPTAFYLCASRVGDGTQYFGPGTRLTVL.

This chain connects TRBV11-1 to TRBJ1-2; weak D call: TRBD1 (5 bases). CDR1 is SGHAT and CDR2 is FQDESV in the germline V gene (reference sequence). V was clipped by 3 bases and J by 2 bases, with 13 bases between them. The CDR3 is 15 amino acids. The CDR3 sequence is CASSFLQGENYGYTF. DNA for the CDR3: TGTGCCAGCAGCTTTCTGCAGGGTGAGAACTATGGCTACACCTTC. The full variable domain, completed using reference TRBV11-1 and TRBJ1-2, is EAEVAQSPRYKITEKSQAVAFWCDPISGHATLYWYRQILGQGPELLVQFQDESVVDDSQLPKDRFSAERLKGVDSTLKIQPAELGDSAMYLCASSFLQGENYGYTFGSGTRLTVV.

The chain combines TRBV6-6 with TRBJ2-7; 11 nucleotides align to TRBD2. The CDR3 totals 16 residues. The V gene end was trimmed by 4 bases and the J gene end by 6 bases; junction bases not matched to a gene: 11. In germline, CDR1 is MNHNY, CDR2 SVGAGI (reference sequence). The CDR3 DNA reads TGTGCCAGCAGTTTCGAGACTAGCGGGAAGTTAGGCGAGCAGTACTTC. This sequence encodes CASSFETSGKLGEQYF.

The rearrangement uses TRBV5-4 and TRBJ2-5; D unclear. The V end lost 2 bases, the J end lost 2 bases, and 7 bases lay between the germline ends. Germline V gene lookup returns CDR1 SGHNT and CDR2 YYREEE (reference sequence). The CDR3 loop spans 13 amino acids. The CDR3 protein is CASSLRQQETQYF. The CDR3 region has the DNA TGTGCCAGCAGCTTACGACAACAAGAGACCCAGTACTTC.

The CDR3 here is CASSGDRGSHGYTF. In DNA form, the CDR3 reads TGTGCCAGCAGTGGGGACAGGGGAAGCCATGGCTACACCTTC. V usage is TRBV6-6 and J usage is TRBJ1-2, with 10 bases matching TRBD1. Germline CDR1 and CDR2: MNHNY and SVGAGI (reference sequence). Trimming removed 5 bases from V and 6 bases from J; junction bases left unmatched: 6. The CDR3 extends over 14 amino acids.

This clone has only one observation. This sequence joins TRBV5-1 and TRBJ2-5; D is perhaps TRBD2 (6 bases). V lost 4 bases to trimming and J lost 7 bases, with 17 bases between them. Germline CDR1 reads SGHRS; CDR2 reads YFSETQ. This CDR3 is 14 amino acids long. CDR3: CASSPLAEIGTQYF. DNA for the CDR3: TGCGCCAGCAGCCCCTTAGCGGAGATTGGGACCCAGTACTTC.

This chain joins TRBV7-2 and TRBJ2-7, with 11 bases matching TRBD2. The CDR3 loop spans 16 amino acids. Germline trimming cut 3 bases from V and 1 base from J; bases unmatched to any gene: 5. The germline gives CDR1 SGHTA, CDR2 FQGNSA. As DNA, the CDR3 is TGTGCCAGCAGCTTGGTAGCGGGAGGGAATTCCTACGAGCAGTACTTC. Its translation is CASSLVAGGNSYEQYF.

V and J are TRBV6-5 and TRBJ2-2; perhaps TRBD1 as D (5 bases). Germline values: CDR1 MNHEY, CDR2 SVGAGI. With 5 bases removed from V and 6 bases from J, the gap between germline ends came to 13 bases. This CDR3 region has 14 residues. The CDR3 spells CASSRRGLPGELFF. The CDR3 bases are TGTGCCAGCAGTCGAAGGGGCCTTCCCGGGGAGCTGTTTTTT.

The chain employs TRBV11-2 and TRBJ1-4; D unclear. CDR3 length: 13 amino acids. Germline V gene sequence: CDR1 SGHAT, CDR2 FQNNGV. Trimming took off 0 bases at V and 11 bases at J, with 10 bases between the two ends. CDR3 sequence reads: CASSLEPGSKLFF. The CDR3 DNA reads TGTGCCAGCAGCTTAGAGCCGGGGAGTAAACTGTTTTTT.

J is TRBJ1-1 and V is TRBV18; no definite D call. The CDR3 loop spans 15 amino acids. Germline assignment: CDR1 KGHSH and CDR2 LQKENI. V shed 2 bases and J shed 1 base, with 11 bases lying between them. CDR3: CASSPSLSGNTEAFF. CDR3 coding DNA: TGTGCCAGCTCACCATCCCTCTCCGGGAACACTGAAGCTTTCTTT.

This clone has a handful of counts. The chain employs TRBV12-5 and TRBJ2-1; TRBD2 matches at 9 bases. CDR3 length: 15 amino acids. In germline, CDR1 is LGHNT, CDR2 FRNRAP. V lost 5 bases and J lost 4; bases outside the gene matches: 6. CDR3: CASGQRGLAYNEQFF. CDR3 DNA: TGTGCTAGTGGTCAAAGGGGACTAGCTTACAATGAGCAGTTCTTC.

J is TRBJ1-4 and V is TRBV6-5; TRBD1 might be the D (5 bases). Per the germline V gene, CDR1 is MNHEY and CDR2 is SVGAGI. CDR3 length: 15 amino acids. V dropped 2 bases and J dropped 7 bases, with 14 bases sitting between them. The CDR3 bases are TGTGCCAGCAGTTACCAATCAGGGTCTTTTGAAAAACTGTTTTTT. It yields the protein CASSYQSGSFEKLFF.

The rearrangement links TRBV4-2 to TRBJ2-3; 7 bases are shared with TRBD2. Germline V CDR1 and CDR2: LGHNA, YNFKEQ. Losses at the gene ends were 1 base for V and 1 base for J; bases not matched to a gene: 8. This CDR3 has 17 amino acids. CDR3 nucleotide sequence: TGTGCCAGCAGCCAAGTCGCTAGCGGAGGGGGCACAGATACGCAGTATTTT. Translation: CASSQVASGGGTDTQYF.

This clone was recorded once. This CDR3 is CASSPPSAAPNYGYTF. As DNA, the CDR3 is TGTGCCAGCTCACCACCGAGCGCAGCCCCTAACTATGGCTACACCTTC. The chain links TRBV18 to TRBJ1-2; no reliable D call. V was clipped by 0 bases and J by 0 bases, with 11 bases between them. CDR3 length: 16 amino acids. Looked up from germline, CDR1 is KGHSH and CDR2 is LQKENI.

The J gene is TRBJ2-5, the V gene TRBV13, with 7 nucleotides matching TRBD1. V was clipped by 3 bases and J by 2 bases; unmatched bases: 6. CDR1 is PRHDT, CDR2 FYEKMQ, per germline (reference sequence). The CDR3 totals 15 residues. The CDR3 protein is CASSFRQGTQETQYF. As DNA, the CDR3 is TGTGCCAGCAGCTTCAGACAGGGTACACAAGAGACCCAGTACTTC.

The rearrangement uses TRBV9 and TRBJ1-2, with a weak D call TRBD1 (5 bases). Per germline, CDR1 SGDLS and CDR2 YYNGEE. V was cut by 0 bases and J by 8 bases, with 20 bases left in between. The CDR3 contains 16 residues. CDR3 sequence (DNA): TGTGCCAGCAGCGTAGCCTCAGCGGGGCAAGGCTCCGGCTACACCTTC. It encodes CASSVASAGQGSGYTF.

Only a few counts were recorded for this clone. V and J are TRBV19 and TRBJ1-3; tentatively, D is TRBD1 (6 bases). The V gene's germline CDR1 is LNHDA and CDR2 SQIVND (reference sequence). The CDR3 sequence is 15 residues long. The V gene lost 5 bases and the J gene lost 2 bases, with 13 bases spanning the gap. The DNA for the CDR3 is TGTGCCAGTAGTTCGGGGGGCTCCGCTGGAAACACCATATATTTT. It specifies CASSSGGSAGNTIYF.

DNA for the CDR3: TGTGCCAGCAGCCCGACAGGGTCGTATTCACCCCTCCACTTT. Its translation is CASSPTGSYSPLHF. J is TRBJ1-6 and V is TRBV28, with TRBD1 matching over 7 bases. CDR3 size: 14 residues. Unmatched junction bases numbered 7, after V lost 6 bases and J lost 8 bases. Germline lookup yields CDR1 MDHEN and CDR2 SYDVKM.

About this clone itself: Sequence at one end of the junction differs from germline and may be a read error. V gene TRBV6-5 combines with J gene TRBJ2-5, with 7 bases that match TRBD2. Germline assignment: CDR1 MNHEY and CDR2 SVGAGI. The CDR3 has 14 residues. Here the CDR3 reads CAGSFSGYQETQYF. CDR3 bases: TGTGCCGGCAGCTTTAGCGGGTACCAAGAGACCCAGTACTTC.

The rearrangement joins TRBV11-2 to TRBJ1-2, with D uncertain. Trimming left V 1 base short and J 8 bases short, with 14 bases between. The germline CDR1 and CDR2 sequences are SGHAT and FQNNGV. The CDR3 has 14 amino acids. CDR3 nucleotides: TGTGCCAGCAGCTTAGGTCTTGAAATGGGCGGCTACACCTTC. Translating it yields CASSLGLEMGGYTF.

The chain carries TRBV10-3 and TRBJ2-5, with D maybe TRBD2 (6 bases). Germline V gene data show CDR1 as ENHRY and CDR2 as SYGVKD. This CDR3 spans 16 amino acids. Trimming took off 0 bases at V and 2 bases at J, with 13 bases between the two ends. DNA of the CDR3: TGTGCCATCAGTGAGTCAGGCGGGACCATACAAGAGACCCAGTACTTC. Protein: CAISESGGTIQETQYF.

The gene calls are TRBV7-2 and TRBJ2-5; maybe TRBD1 (5 bases). The CDR3 spans 13 residues. V was clipped by 1 base and J by 2 bases, with 5 bases between them. The germline CDR1 and CDR2 sequences are SGHTA and FQGNSA. The CDR3 coding sequence is TGTGCCAGCAGCTTAGGACAGCAAGAGACCCAGTACTTC. This codes for CASSLGQQETQYF.

This chain links TRBV3-1 (or the pseudogene TRBV3-2) with TRBJ1-1, with D possibly TRBD1 on 6 matching bases. The germline V gene has CDR1 LGHDT and CDR2 YNNKEL (reference sequence). The CDR3 length is 13 residues. Trimming stripped 5 bases from V and 4 bases from J, with 11 bases between. For the CDR3, the DNA is TGTGCCAGCAGCTTGACAGGCCCCACTGAAGCTTTCTTT. Amino acids: CASSLTGPTEAFF.

This clone occurred once. This chain links TRBV6-1 with TRBJ1-1, with TRBD1 matching over 7 bases. Germline CDR1 reads MNHNS; CDR2 reads SASEGT. The CDR3 extends over 18 amino acids. Unmatched junction bases numbered 19, after V lost 5 bases and J lost 4 bases. In DNA form, the CDR3 reads TGTGCCAGCAGTAAAGAGGGGGCCCTGGGCCGTACGGGCACTGAAGCTTTCTTT. Encoded protein: CASSKEGALGRTGTEAFF.

The gene calls are TRBV28 and TRBJ1-4; 8 nucleotides line up with TRBD1. Per germline, CDR1 MDHEN and CDR2 SYDVKM. This CDR3 spans 15 amino acids. Trimming took 6 bases from V and 4 from J; bases not matched to a gene: 7. The CDR3 region has the DNA TGTGCCAGCAGCGACCAGGGGGCGGGTAATGAAAAACTGTTTTTT. The encoded protein is CASSDQGAGNEKLFF.

The gene calls are TRBV20-1 and TRBJ1-1; D ambiguous. The CDR3 totals 14 residues. V lost 3 bases and J 0 bases, leaving 11 bases between the germline ends. Germline V gene data show CDR1 as DFQATT and CDR2 as SNEGSKA (reference sequence). As DNA, the CDR3 is TGCAGTGCTAGTGGTGGGAGGATGAACACTGAAGCTTTCTTT. Translated: CSASGGRMNTEAFF.

The chain couples TRBV7-9 to TRBJ2-7, with 8 bases matching TRBD2. Trimming removed 6 bases from V and 13 bases from J; junction bases left unmatched: 17. The CDR3 runs 14 residues. CDR1 SEHNR and CDR2 FQNEAQ come from the germline V gene (reference sequence). CDR3 coding DNA: TGTGCCAGCAGTCCACAGCCGGGAGGGCCACCCTTATACTTC. The encoded protein is CASSPQPGGPPLYF. Complete variable domain (other parts from reference TRBV7-9 and TRBJ2-7): DTGVSQNPRHKITKRGQNVTFRCDPISEHNRLYWYRQTLGQGPEFLTYFQNEAQLEKSRLLSDRFSAERPKGSFSTLEIQRTEQGDSAMYLCASSPQPGGPPLYFGPGTRLTVT.

This clone showed up just once. V usage is TRBV5-8 and J usage is TRBJ2-6, with D tentatively TRBD2 (6 bases). V was pared by 4 bases and J by 0 bases, with 14 bases between. The germline gives CDR1 SGHTS, CDR2 YDEGEE. The CDR3 spans 17 residues. The DNA for the CDR3 is TGTGCCAGCAGCGGCGGGGCTTTAAGCTCTGGGGCCAACGTCCTGACTTTC. Residues: CASSGGALSSGANVLTF.